Reported below is one T cell receptor (beta chain). Its specificity is not known. 13 Jbeta primers and 60 Vbeta primers were used for the PCR. Sequencing was performed with immunoSEQ multiplex PCR; in TCRdb, only in-frame clones are kept and a portion is missing. Its table records approximately 190,000 clones. Germline V gene lookup returns CDR1 MRHNA and CDR2 SNTAGT. This CDR3 is 16 amino acids long. V lost 6 bases, J lost 4 bases, and 21 bases lay in between. This entry belongs to a study of cytomegalovirus exposure and HLA in healthy donors. Findings and limits, study-wide: CMV serostatus alone was available as immune exposure information. Among donors in an Asian-associated ancestry cluster, a later analysis reportedly found fewer N-insertions than the roughly 700-donor mean. There was a cluster of highly shared sequence variants that was likely a sequencing artifact.

The rearrangement links TRBV6-4 to TRBJ1-2; D is undetermined. The sequenced sample was PBMCs. The receptor's source is a boy aged 5-17 years in good health and CMV-seronegative. CDR3 DNA sequence: TGTGCCAGCAGCCCGCAAAACACCGGCGGGAGCTATGGCTACACCTTC. It specifies CASSPQNTGGSYGYTF.